The present T cell receptor (beta chain) was sequenced within a study of T-cell reconstitution after alpha-beta-depleted transplantation in children. Overall study findings and caveats: Some patients' high day-60 TCRbeta diversity was attributed to recipient cells surviving conditioning. One year post-transplant, T-cell counts and diversity were largely derived from T cells produced anew. There were reportedly several hundred expanded graft clones from which alpha-beta T cells came about two months after transplant.

Unique molecular identifiers were built into the TCRbeta library. From the PCR reads, TCRdb called clonotypes with MiXCR, one entry per CDR3 protein. Here the sample spans around 800,000 distinct CDR3 sequences, 16% being singletons. The junction had 5 bases not matched to a gene; V was cut back by 3 bases and J by 1 base. The length of the CDR3 is 15 residues. Per germline, CDR1 DFQATT and CDR2 SNEGSKA (reference sequence). Regarding this clonotype: Antigen: not known.

The sample in question was PBMCs, mostly from graft donor cells, obtained 360 days after TCRalphabeta/CD19-depleted stem cell transplant. The TCR sequence derives from a male patient younger than 18 who had a stem cell transplant for acute lymphoblastic leukemia, so the T cells may come from the graft donor. The J gene is TRBJ1-2, the V gene TRBV20-1; 10 nucleotides agree with TRBD1. CDR3 region: CSARDGDRGNYGYTF. The CDR3 nucleotides are TGCAGTGCTAGGGACGGGGACAGGGGTAACTATGGCTACACCTTC.